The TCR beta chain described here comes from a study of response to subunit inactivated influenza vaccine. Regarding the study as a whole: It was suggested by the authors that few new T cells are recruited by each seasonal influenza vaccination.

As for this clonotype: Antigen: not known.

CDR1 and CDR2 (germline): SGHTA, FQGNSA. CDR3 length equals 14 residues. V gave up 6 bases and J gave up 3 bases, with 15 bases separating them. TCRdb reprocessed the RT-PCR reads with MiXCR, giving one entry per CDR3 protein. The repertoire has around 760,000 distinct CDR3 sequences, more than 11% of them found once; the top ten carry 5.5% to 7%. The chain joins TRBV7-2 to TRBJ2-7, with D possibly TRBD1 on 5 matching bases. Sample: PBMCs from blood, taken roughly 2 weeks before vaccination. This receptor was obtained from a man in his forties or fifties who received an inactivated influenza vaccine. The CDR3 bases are TGTGCCAGCAGTTTCTTAGGGGTACACTACGAGCAGTACTTC. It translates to CASSFLGVHYEQYF.